These 12 T cell receptor beta chains were sequenced from one sample in a study of blood T cell repertoires in COVID-19. Here immunoSEQ multiplex PCR was the method, and the copy in TCRdb shows in-frame clones only, minus some. The sample gives around 200,000 clones, about four fifths of which show up once; 2.9% is in the top ten. Sequences were obtained from peripheral blood. The receptors derive from a man between 45 and 60 years old with active or convalescent COVID-19.

This sequence joins TRBV5-1 and TRBJ2-5, with unresolved D. Trimming removed 4 bases at V and 4 bases at J, with 11 bases between. CDR3 size: 13 residues. Germline CDR1 and CDR2: SGHRS and YFSETQ. The CDR3 region has the DNA TGCGCCAGCAGCCCAATGGTGCGAGAGACCCAGTACTTC. Its protein product is CASSPMVRETQYF. Combining the CDR3 with reference TRBV5-1 and TRBJ2-5 gives the whole variable domain KAGVTQTPRYLIKTRGQQVTLSCSPISGHRSVSWYQQTPGQGLQFLFEYFSETQRNKGNFPGRFSGRQFSNSRSEMNVSTLELGDSALYLCASSPMVRETQYFGPGTRLLVL.

V and J are TRBV18 and TRBJ2-2; perhaps TRBD1 as D (6 bases). This CDR3 is built from 15 residues. The ends were cut back, 2 bases at V and 1 base at J, with 8 bases in the middle. CDR1 is KGHSH, CDR2 LQKENI, per germline. CDR3 residues: CASSPGTLNTGELFF. CDR3 coding DNA: TGTGCCAGCTCACCAGGGACACTGAACACCGGGGAGCTGTTTTTT.

There are a few counts of this clone. The chain recombines TRBV2 with TRBJ2-5; maybe TRBD2 (5 bases). Germline CDR1 is SNHLY and CDR2 is FYNNEI. The CDR3 covers 17 residues. V lost 7 bases and J 5 bases, leaving 26 bases between the germline ends. CDR3 residues: CASTNTPPGVARETQYF. The CDR3 coding sequence is TGTGCCAGCACTAACACCCCCCCCGGGGTAGCTCGGGAGACCCAGTACTTC. The entire variable domain, with the rest obtained from reference TRBV2 and TRBJ2-5, is as follows: EPEVTQTPSHQVTQMGQEVILRCVPISNHLYFYWYRQILGQKVEFLVSFYNNEISEKSEIFDDQFSVERPDGSNFTLKIRSTKLEDSAMYFCASTNTPPGVARETQYFGPGTRLLVL.

The V gene is TRBV5-1, the J gene TRBJ2-5; 10 bases align to TRBD2. The J segment lost 5 bases and the V segment lost 4 bases, leaving 14 bases of the junction unmatched. Germline CDR1 reads SGHRS; CDR2 reads YFSETQ. This CDR3 spans 17 amino acids. The CDR3 bases are TGCGCCAGCAGCCCAAGTGGGAGCGGGAGGGCCGTGGAGACCCAGTACTTC. It encodes CASSPSGSGRAVETQYF. Supplemented by reference TRBV5-1 and TRBJ2-5, the full variable domain reads KAGVTQTPRYLIKTRGQQVTLSCSPISGHRSVSWYQQTPGQGLQFLFEYFSETQRNKGNFPGRFSGRQFSNSRSEMNVSTLELGDSALYLCASSPSGSGRAVETQYFGPGTRLLVL.

Remarks on this clone: In the same sample, other DNA sequences code for this CDR3. The chain is built from TRBV5-1 and TRBJ1-2; 7 bases fit TRBD1. The V gene end was trimmed by 0 bases and the J gene end by 4 bases; junction bases not matched to a gene: 3. Looked up from germline, CDR1 is SGHRS and CDR2 is YFSETQ. The CDR3 spans 14 residues. This CDR3 reads CASSLGQGGYGYTF. CDR3 DNA: TGCGCCAGCAGCTTGGGACAGGGCGGCTATGGCTACACCTTC.

The chain carries TRBV6-1 and TRBJ1-2; 7 bases map to TRBD1. Losses at the gene ends were 3 bases for V and 8 bases for J; bases not matched to a gene: 12. CDR3 length equals 15 residues. Germline loops: CDR1 MNHNS, CDR2 SASEGT. CDR3 nucleotide sequence: TGTGCCAGCAGTGACGTGGGACAGCTAACGCAAGGCTACACCTTC. Translating it yields CASSDVGQLTQGYTF.

The chain links TRBV4-1 to TRBJ1-5, with 7 nucleotides matching TRBD1. The J segment lost 6 bases and the V segment lost 4 bases, leaving 18 bases of the junction unmatched. The CDR3 consists of 18 residues. Germline-derived CDR1 and CDR2 are MGHRA and YSYEKL. CDR3 protein: CASSPSPKVDRVTQPQHF. CDR3 bases: TGCGCCAGCAGCCCGTCACCTAAAGTAGACAGGGTAACTCAGCCCCAGCATTTT.

The gene calls are TRBV6-6 and TRBJ2-7; 8 bases match TRBD1. J lost 3 bases, V lost 5 bases, and 0 bases had no gene match. The CDR3 covers 12 residues. Germline assignment: CDR1 MNHNY and CDR2 SVGAGI (reference sequence). CDR3 region: CASSGTGYEQYF. The CDR3 nucleotides read TGTGCCAGCAGTGGGACAGGCTACGAGCAGTACTTC.

This sequence joins TRBV27 and TRBJ2-1; 8 bases map to TRBD1. Germline V gene data show CDR1 as MNHEY and CDR2 as SMNVEV (reference sequence). The CDR3 length is 15 residues. V was clipped by 2 bases and J by 10 bases; unmatched bases: 10. The CDR3 nucleotides read TGTGCCAGCAGTTTAACCCCTTCAGGGGGCCAGGAGCAGTTCTTC. It is translated as CASSLTPSGGQEQFF.

This clone appeared a few times. For the CDR3, the DNA is TGTGCCAGCTCACCACCGAGGATAAGCGGGAGGAGGGTAGAGACCCAGTACTTC. Its protein product is CASSPPRISGRRVETQYF. The chain combines TRBV18 with TRBJ2-5, with 9 nucleotides matching TRBD2. Germline-derived CDR1 and CDR2 are KGHSH and LQKENI. V dropped 0 bases and J dropped 4; count of bases not matched to a gene: 12. CDR3 length: 18 residues.

The chain combines TRBV6-5 with TRBJ2-7, with D unresolved. This CDR3 has 14 amino acids. V lost 2 bases and J lost 1, with 9 bases in between. CDR1 and CDR2 from the germline V gene are MNHEY and SVGAGI. The chain's CDR3 is CASSYAESSYEQYF. The CDR3 DNA is TGTGCCAGCAGTTACGCGGAATCGTCCTACGAGCAGTACTTC.

As regards this clone: A much larger clone sits a single nucleotide away, making a read error possible. The genes are TRBV7-9 and TRBJ1-1; D gene ambiguous. CDR3 length: 13 residues. Per germline, CDR1 SEHNR and CDR2 FQNEAQ (reference sequence). V was cut by 1 base and J by 1 base, with 4 bases left in between. CDR3 protein: CASSLVQNTEAFF. Written as DNA, the CDR3 is TGTGCCAGCAGCTTAGTACAGAACACTGAAGCTTTCTTT.